This TCR beta chain was recovered during a study of blood T cells in healthy people across ages. Study outcomes and limitations: Conclusively comparing naive with antigen-experienced cells was impossible with unsorted PBMCs.

Sample-barcoded 5' priming and a J-beta primer mix drove a second PCR of roughly 7 to 11 cycles. TCRdb fed the 5' RACE reads into MiXCR, producing one record per CDR3 protein. The data show about a million distinct CDR3 sequences, with 35% to 40% seen just once and around 13% held by the top ten. Concerning this clonotype itself: Its target is unknown. A read error may account for a junction end that differs from germline.

CDR1 is SNHLY, CDR2 FYNNEI, per germline. The CDR3 is made up of 18 amino acids. The clonotype comes from a man aged 18 to 29 in good health. The V gene is TRBV2, the J gene TRBJ2-5; tentative D call: TRBD1 (6 bases). Source material: blood. CDR3 in DNA: TGTGCCAGCAGTGAAGAGAGGGCGGCAGGGGAGCTCCAAGAGACCCCGTACTTC. Translated, it gives CASSEERAAGELQETPYF. The full variable domain, its missing parts supplied by reference TRBV2 and TRBJ2-5, is EPEVTQTPSHQVTQMGQEVILRCVPISNHLYFYWYRQILGQKVEFLVSFYNNEISEKSEIFDDQFSVERPDGSNFTLKIRSTKLEDSAMYFCASSEERAAGELQETPYFGPGTRLLVL.